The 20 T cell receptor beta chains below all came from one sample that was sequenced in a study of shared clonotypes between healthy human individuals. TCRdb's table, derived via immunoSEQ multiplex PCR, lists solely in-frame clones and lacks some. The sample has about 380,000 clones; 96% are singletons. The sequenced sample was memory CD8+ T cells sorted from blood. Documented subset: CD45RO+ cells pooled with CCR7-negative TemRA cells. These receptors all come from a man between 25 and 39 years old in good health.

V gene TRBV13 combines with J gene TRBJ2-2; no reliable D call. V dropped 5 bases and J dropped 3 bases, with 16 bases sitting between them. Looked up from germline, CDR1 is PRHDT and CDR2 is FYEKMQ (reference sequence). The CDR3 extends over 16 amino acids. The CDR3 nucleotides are TGTGCCAGCAGCCCAAATAGTCGGGCCTACACCGGGGAGCTGTTTTTT. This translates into CASSPNSRAYTGELFF.

The CDR3 nucleotides are TGCGCCAGCAGTAGGTCGGGAGCCACCGGGGAGCTGTTTTTT. Its translation is CASSRSGATGELFF. This chain connects TRBV10-1 to TRBJ2-2, with D maybe TRBD2 (6 bases). CDR3 length equals 14 residues. V lost 5 bases and J 4 bases, leaving 11 bases between the germline ends. The V gene's germline CDR1 is WNHNN and CDR2 SYGVQD (reference sequence).

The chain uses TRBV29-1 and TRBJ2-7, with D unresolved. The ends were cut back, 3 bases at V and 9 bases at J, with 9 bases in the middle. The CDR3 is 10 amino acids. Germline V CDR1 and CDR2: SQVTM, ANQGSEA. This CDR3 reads CSVDRTWQYF. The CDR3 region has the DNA TGCAGCGTTGACAGGACGTGGCAGTACTTC.

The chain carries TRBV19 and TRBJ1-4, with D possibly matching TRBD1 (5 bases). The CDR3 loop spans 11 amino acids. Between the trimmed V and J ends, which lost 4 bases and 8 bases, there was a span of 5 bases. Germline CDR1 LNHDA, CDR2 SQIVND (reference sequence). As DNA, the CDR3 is TGTGCCAGTAGTACAGGGGAAAAACTGTTTTTT. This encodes CASSTGEKLFF.

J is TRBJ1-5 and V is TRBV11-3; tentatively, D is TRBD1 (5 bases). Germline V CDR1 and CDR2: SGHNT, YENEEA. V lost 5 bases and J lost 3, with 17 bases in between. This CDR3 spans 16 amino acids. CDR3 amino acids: CASSPKRGRDNQPQHF. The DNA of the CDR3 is TGTGCCAGCAGCCCCAAGCGGGGGAGAGACAATCAGCCCCAGCATTTT. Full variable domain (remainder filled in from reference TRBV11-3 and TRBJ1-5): EAGVVQSPRYKIIEKKQPVAFWCNPISGHNTLYWYLQNLGQGPELLIRYENEEAVDDSQLPKDRFSAERLKGVDSTLKIQPAELGDSAVYLCASSPKRGRDNQPQHFGDGTRLSIL.

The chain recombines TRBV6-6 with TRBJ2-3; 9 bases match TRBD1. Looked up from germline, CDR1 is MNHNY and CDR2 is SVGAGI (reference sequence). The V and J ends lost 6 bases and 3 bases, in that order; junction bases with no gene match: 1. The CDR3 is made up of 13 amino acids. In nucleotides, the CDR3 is TGTGCCAGCAGAGGACAGGGGACAGATACGCAGTATTTT. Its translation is CASRGQGTDTQYF.

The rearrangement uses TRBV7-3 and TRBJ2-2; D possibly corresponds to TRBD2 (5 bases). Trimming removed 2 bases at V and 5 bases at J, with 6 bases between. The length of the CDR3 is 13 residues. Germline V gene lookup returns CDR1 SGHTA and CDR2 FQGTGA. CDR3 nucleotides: TGTGCCAGCAGCTTAGAGGGTACCGGGGAGCTGTTTTTT. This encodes CASSLEGTGELFF.

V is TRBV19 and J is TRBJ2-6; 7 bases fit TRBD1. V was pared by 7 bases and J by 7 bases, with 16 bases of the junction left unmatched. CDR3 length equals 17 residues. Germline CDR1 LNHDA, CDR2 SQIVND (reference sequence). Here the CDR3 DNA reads TGTGCCAGTAACGGACAGGTCTCCTCTCTGAGTGCCAACGTCCTGACTTTC. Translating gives CASNGQVSSLSANVLTF. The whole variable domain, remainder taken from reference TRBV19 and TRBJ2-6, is DGGITQSPKYLFRKEGQNVTLSCEQNLNHDAMYWYRQDPGQGLRLIYYSQIVNDFQKGDIAEGYSVSREKKESFPLTVTSAQKNPTAFYLCASNGQVSSLSANVLTFGAGSRLTVL.

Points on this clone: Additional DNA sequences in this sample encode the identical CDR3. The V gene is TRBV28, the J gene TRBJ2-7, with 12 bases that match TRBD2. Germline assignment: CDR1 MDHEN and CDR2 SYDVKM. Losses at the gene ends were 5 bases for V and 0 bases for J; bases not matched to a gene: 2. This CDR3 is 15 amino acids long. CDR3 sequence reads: CASSLLAGGSYEQYF. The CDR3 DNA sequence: TGTGCCAGCAGTCTACTAGCGGGAGGCTCCTACGAGCAGTACTTC.

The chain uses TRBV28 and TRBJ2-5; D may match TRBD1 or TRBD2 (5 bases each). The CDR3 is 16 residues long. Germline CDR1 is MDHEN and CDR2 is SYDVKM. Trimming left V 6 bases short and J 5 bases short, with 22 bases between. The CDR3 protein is CASSDNRSPWGETQYF. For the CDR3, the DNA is TGTGCCAGCAGCGATAACAGGTCTCCTTGGGGGGAGACCCAGTACTTC.

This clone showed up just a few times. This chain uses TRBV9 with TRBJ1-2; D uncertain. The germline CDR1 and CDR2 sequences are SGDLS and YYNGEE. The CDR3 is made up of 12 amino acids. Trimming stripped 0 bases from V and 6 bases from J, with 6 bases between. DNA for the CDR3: TGTGCCAGCAGCGTAGCGGGGAATGGCTACACCTTC. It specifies CASSVAGNGYTF.

The CDR3 loop is CASLLWGYGYTF. The CDR3 DNA reads as TGTGCCAGCCTCCTTTGGGGCTATGGCTACACCTTC. V is TRBV28 and J is TRBJ1-2; D is unresolved. Germline V CDR1 and CDR2: MDHEN, SYDVKM. CDR3 length equals 12 residues. Trimming cost V 8 bases and J 4 bases, with 11 bases left between them.

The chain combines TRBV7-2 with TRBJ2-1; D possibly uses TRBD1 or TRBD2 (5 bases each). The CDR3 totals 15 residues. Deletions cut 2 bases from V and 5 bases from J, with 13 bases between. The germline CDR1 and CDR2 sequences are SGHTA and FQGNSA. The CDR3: CASSLTFGTNNEQFF. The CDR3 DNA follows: TGTGCCAGCAGCTTAACTTTTGGGACCAACAATGAGCAGTTCTTC.

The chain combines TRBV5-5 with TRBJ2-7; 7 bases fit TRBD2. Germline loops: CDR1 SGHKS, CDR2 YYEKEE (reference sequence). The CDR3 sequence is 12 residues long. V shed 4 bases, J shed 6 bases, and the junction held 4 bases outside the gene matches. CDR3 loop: CASSEGLLEQYF. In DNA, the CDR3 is TGTGCCAGCAGCGAGGGACTACTCGAGCAGTACTTC.

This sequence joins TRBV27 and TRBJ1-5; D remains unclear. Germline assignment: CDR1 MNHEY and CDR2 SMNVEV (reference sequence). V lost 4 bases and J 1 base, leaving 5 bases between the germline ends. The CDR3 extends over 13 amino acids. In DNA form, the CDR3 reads TGTGCCAGCAGTTCAACGAGCAATCAGCCCCAGCATTTT. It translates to CASSSTSNQPQHF.

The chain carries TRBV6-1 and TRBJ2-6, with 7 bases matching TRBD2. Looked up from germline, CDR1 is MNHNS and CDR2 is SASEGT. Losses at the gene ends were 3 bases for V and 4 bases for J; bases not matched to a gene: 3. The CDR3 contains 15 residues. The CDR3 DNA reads TGTGCCAGCAGTGATAGCGGGTCCGGGGCCAACGTCCTGACTTTC. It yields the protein CASSDSGSGANVLTF.

CDR3 loop: CASSLAGQGTNYGYTF. CDR3 DNA: TGTGCCAGCAGTCTGGCGGGACAGGGGACTAACTATGGCTACACCTTC. V usage is TRBV28 and J usage is TRBJ1-2, with 10 bases matching TRBD1. The J segment lost 0 bases and the V segment lost 5 bases, leaving 6 bases of the junction unmatched. Germline CDR1 and CDR2: MDHEN and SYDVKM. The CDR3 consists of 16 residues.

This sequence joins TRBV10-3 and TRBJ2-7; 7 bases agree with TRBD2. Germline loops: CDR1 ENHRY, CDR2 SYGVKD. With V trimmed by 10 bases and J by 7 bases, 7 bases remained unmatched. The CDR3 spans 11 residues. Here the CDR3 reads CATRVGREQYF. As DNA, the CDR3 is TGTGCCACCCGGGTCGGGAGGGAGCAGTACTTC.

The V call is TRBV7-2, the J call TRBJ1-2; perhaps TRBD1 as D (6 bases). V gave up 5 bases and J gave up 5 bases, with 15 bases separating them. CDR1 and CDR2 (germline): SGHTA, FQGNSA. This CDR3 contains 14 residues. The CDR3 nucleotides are TGTGCCAGCAGCCCAACCGGGACACAGTATGGCTACACCTTC. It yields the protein CASSPTGTQYGYTF.

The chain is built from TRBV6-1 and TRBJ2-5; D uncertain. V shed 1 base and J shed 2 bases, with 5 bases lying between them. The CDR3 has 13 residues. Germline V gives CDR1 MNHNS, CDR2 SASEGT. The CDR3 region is CASSEELQETQYF. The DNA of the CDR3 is TGTGCCAGCAGTGAAGAGCTGCAAGAGACCCAGTACTTC.